What follows are 25 T cell receptor beta chains derived from one specimen sequenced in a study of cytomegalovirus exposure and HLA in healthy donors. It was with 60 Vbeta and 13 Jbeta primers that the PCR ran. The data were produced by immunoSEQ multiplex PCR, yet TCRdb's version contains in-frame clones alone and is incomplete. The data contain fewer than 250,000 clones, more than 80% of them seen just once; the ten biggest clones take up 2.9%. Source material: PBMCs. These receptors were obtained from a man aged 25-45 years in good health and CMV-seronegative.

The J gene is TRBJ1-4, the V gene TRBV2; 9 bases line up with TRBD1. The germline V gene encodes CDR1 SNHLY and CDR2 FYNNEI. Losses at the gene ends were 7 bases for V and 8 bases for J; bases not matched to a gene: 5. The CDR3 extends over 13 amino acids. The CDR3 DNA follows: TGTGCCAGCAACAGGGGGCAGGAGGAAAAACTGTTTTTT. The encoded protein is CASNRGQEEKLFF.

This chain uses TRBV14 with TRBJ1-3; D uncertain. The CDR3 spans 17 residues. The V end was cut by 0 bases, the J end by 0 bases, with 12 bases between. Germline loops: CDR1 SGHDN, CDR2 FVKESK. This CDR3 reads CASSQEWRVDSGNTIYF. In DNA, the CDR3 is TGTGCCAGCAGCCAAGAGTGGAGGGTTGACTCTGGAAACACCATATATTTT.

The V call is TRBV7-2, the J call TRBJ2-7; 8 nucleotides line up with TRBD1. Trimming removed 5 bases from V and 4 bases from J; junction bases left unmatched: 7. Germline loops: CDR1 SGHTA, CDR2 FQGNSA. The CDR3 length is 14 residues. CDR3 DNA sequence: TGTGCCAGCAGCCGCTACGACAGGGGTTACGAGCAGTACTTC. Residues: CASSRYDRGYEQYF.

The chain is built from TRBV5-4 and TRBJ2-7; 9 bases align to TRBD1. Germline CDR1 and CDR2: SGHNT and YYREEE (reference sequence). This CDR3 is 14 amino acids long. The V gene end was trimmed by 6 bases and the J gene end by 9 bases; junction bases not matched to a gene: 13. The CDR3 region has the DNA TGTGCCAGCAAGGAAGGGACAGGGAAAATGGCGCAGTACTTC. Amino acid sequence: CASKEGTGKMAQYF.

This clone was detected a few times. The chain couples TRBV5-1 to TRBJ2-7, with D perhaps matching TRBD2 (7 bases). The V gene lost 7 bases and the J gene lost 5 bases, with 16 bases spanning the gap. This CDR3 is built from 13 residues. Germline assignment: CDR1 SGHRS and CDR2 YFSETQ. The CDR3 protein is CASHGGALNEQYF. For the CDR3, the DNA is TGCGCCAGCCATGGGGGGGCGTTGAACGAGCAGTACTTC. Looking up the rest from reference TRBV5-1 and TRBJ2-7 gives the full variable domain: KAGVTQTPRYLIKTRGQQVTLSCSPISGHRSVSWYQQTPGQGLQFLFEYFSETQRNKGNFPGRFSGRQFSNSRSEMNVSTLELGDSALYLCASHGGALNEQYFGPGTRLTVT.

The rearrangement links TRBV6-1 to TRBJ1-1; D unclear. V gave up 2 bases and J gave up 11 bases, with 6 bases separating them. The germline V gene encodes CDR1 MNHNS and CDR2 SASEGT. The length of the CDR3 is 10 residues. The CDR3 sequence is CASSEYLAFF. In DNA form, the CDR3 reads TGTGCCAGCAGTGAATATTTGGCTTTCTTT.

This clone was detected only once. The gene calls are TRBV5-4 and TRBJ2-3; 7 bases map to TRBD2. V lost 5 bases and J lost 4; bases outside the gene matches: 10. This CDR3 spans 15 amino acids. CDR1 is SGHNT, CDR2 YYREEE, per germline (reference sequence). The CDR3 reads CASRSAGGSPDTQYF. The CDR3 bases are TGTGCCAGCAGGTCCGCCGGGGGGAGCCCAGATACGCAGTATTTT. The variable domain in full, with the rest retrieved from reference TRBV5-4 and TRBJ2-3, is ETGVTQSPTHLIKTRGQQVTLRCSSQSGHNTVSWYQQALGQGPQFIFQYYREEENGRGNFPPRFSGLQFPNYSSELNVNALELDDSALYLCASRSAGGSPDTQYFGPGTRLTVL.

The CDR3 spells CASSVVEWGAGELFF. DNA for the CDR3: TGTGCCAGCAGCGTAGTAGAGTGGGGGGCCGGGGAGCTGTTTTTT. The chain joins TRBV9 to TRBJ2-2; possible D gene TRBD2, 6 bases. This CDR3 spans 15 amino acids. Per germline, CDR1 SGDLS and CDR2 YYNGEE. The germline V and J ends were trimmed by 0 bases and 6 bases, with 12 bases remaining between them.

This sequence joins TRBV28 and TRBJ1-5, with TRBD1 matching over 9 bases. This CDR3 contains 15 residues. V dropped 8 bases and J dropped 5; count of bases not matched to a gene: 10. In germline, CDR1 is MDHEN, CDR2 SYDVKM. CDR3 sequence: CASALGGTGHQPQHF. CDR3 sequence (DNA): TGTGCCAGCGCCCTGGGGGGGACAGGGCATCAGCCCCAGCATTTT.

This chain uses TRBV7-2 with TRBJ2-7; 7 bases are shared with TRBD1. Losses at the gene ends were 5 bases for V and 7 bases for J; bases not matched to a gene: 11. CDR1 and CDR2 from the germline V gene are SGHTA and FQGNSA. The CDR3 has 14 amino acids. CDR3 protein: CASSTPGRGNEQYF. The CDR3 nucleotides are TGTGCCAGCAGCACCCCGGGCAGGGGGAATGAGCAGTACTTC.

The CDR3 DNA is TGTGCCAGCAGTTGGGGGGGCAATCAGCCCCAGCATTTT. It specifies CASSWGGNQPQHF. This chain uses TRBV28 with TRBJ1-5, with D maybe TRBD1 (5 bases). Trimming stripped 4 bases from V and 2 bases from J, with 6 bases between. Germline loops: CDR1 MDHEN, CDR2 SYDVKM. The CDR3 length is 13 residues.

This rearrangement joins TRBV6-1 to TRBJ2-7; D perhaps matches TRBD2 (5 bases). CDR1 MNHNS and CDR2 SASEGT come from the germline V gene. V lost 0 bases and J 7 bases, leaving 10 bases between the germline ends. The CDR3 runs to 13 residues. In DNA, the CDR3 is TGTGCCAGCAGTGAAGCGAGGGTCGGGGAGCAGTACTTC. Its protein product is CASSEARVGEQYF.

V usage is TRBV5-1 and J usage is TRBJ2-7; D ambiguous. Germline V gene lookup returns CDR1 SGHRS and CDR2 YFSETQ. This CDR3 has 14 residues. V shed 0 bases and J shed 1 base, with 8 bases lying between them. CDR3 loop: CASSLGETSYEQYF. The DNA of the CDR3 is TGCGCCAGCAGCTTGGGAGAGACATCCTACGAGCAGTACTTC.

Only a few counts were recorded for this clone. A read error may produce the germline difference seen at one junction end. This chain links TRBV7-9 with TRBJ1-1; D is unresolved. CDR3 length: 15 residues. The germline V gene encodes CDR1 SEHNR and CDR2 FQNEAQ (reference sequence). CDR3: CSSSLNAVRDTEAFF. CDR3 DNA: TGTTCCAGCAGCTTGAACGCGGTACGGGACACTGAAGCTTTCTTT.

This rearrangement joins TRBV27 to TRBJ1-6; a weak D match, TRBD1 (5 bases). This CDR3 region has 14 residues. Trimming cost V 10 bases and J 7 bases, with 17 bases left between them. Germline-derived CDR1 and CDR2 are MNHEY and SMNVEV (reference sequence). CDR3 nucleotide sequence: TGTGCCACCTCGGGCGGGGGAGGGAATTCACCCCTCCACTTT. Protein: CATSGGGGNSPLHF.

V gene TRBV19 combines with J gene TRBJ1-1; 8 nucleotides line up with TRBD1. From germline, CDR1 is LNHDA and CDR2 SQIVND (reference sequence). After removal of 4 bases from V and 1 base from J, the junction contained 5 bases not matched to a gene. The CDR3 spans 15 residues. The CDR3 is CASSNGQGRNTEAFF. CDR3 nucleotides: TGTGCCAGTAGTAATGGACAGGGACGGAACACTGAAGCTTTCTTT. The whole variable domain, remainder taken from reference TRBV19 and TRBJ1-1, is DGGITQSPKYLFRKEGQNVTLSCEQNLNHDAMYWYRQDPGQGLRLIYYSQIVNDFQKGDIAEGYSVSREKKESFPLTVTSAQKNPTAFYLCASSNGQGRNTEAFFGQGTRLTVV.

V is TRBV4-1 and J is TRBJ2-2; 8 positions match TRBD2. The germline V gene encodes CDR1 MGHRA and CDR2 YSYEKL. There are 15 residues in the CDR3. The V and J ends lost 6 bases and 0 bases, in that order; junction bases with no gene match: 3. CDR3 region: CASRIGGANTGELFF. CDR3 DNA sequence: TGCGCCAGCAGAATCGGGGGGGCGAACACCGGGGAGCTGTTTTTT.

The J gene is TRBJ1-1, the V gene TRBV2; perhaps TRBD1 as D (6 bases). Between the trimmed V and J ends, which lost 8 bases and 0 bases, there was a span of 16 bases. Germline-derived CDR1 and CDR2 are SNHLY and FYNNEI. The CDR3 is 15 amino acids. The CDR3 reads CASARGVPLNTEAFF. CDR3 in DNA: TGTGCCAGCGCCAGGGGTGTCCCCTTGAACACTGAAGCTTTCTTT.

The CDR3 sequence is CASSYNSRGSPETQYF. CDR3 DNA sequence: TGTGCCAGCAGTTATAATTCTCGGGGGTCGCCAGAGACCCAGTACTTC. This rearrangement joins TRBV6-5 to TRBJ2-5; the D gene is possibly TRBD2 (6 bases). V was shortened by 3 bases and J by 4 bases, with 18 bases between the two germline ends. The germline gives CDR1 MNHEY, CDR2 SVGAGI. The CDR3 is 16 residues long.

The CDR3 coding sequence is TGTGCCAGCAGCCACTCCAGGGGCGCTTCCTACGAGCAGTACTTC. Translated, it gives CASSHSRGASYEQYF. This chain links TRBV14 with TRBJ2-7; maybe TRBD1 (6 bases). Trimming removed 3 bases at V and 1 base at J, with 13 bases between. Germline V gene lookup returns CDR1 SGHDN and CDR2 FVKESK. This CDR3 region has 15 residues.

The chain carries TRBV6-5 and TRBJ1-2, with 10 bases lining up with TRBD1. The J segment lost 7 bases and the V segment lost 4 bases, leaving 3 bases of the junction unmatched. The length of the CDR3 is 13 residues. CDR1 MNHEY and CDR2 SVGAGI come from the germline V gene. CDR3 in amino acids: CASSSRDRGGYTF. The CDR3 DNA sequence: TGTGCCAGCAGTTCCCGGGACAGGGGTGGCTACACCTTC.

This chain's CDR3 is CASSLAVAGGKETQYF. The CDR3 DNA reads TGCGCCAGCAGCTTGGCAGTAGCGGGGGGTAAAGAGACCCAGTACTTC. The rearrangement joins TRBV5-1 to TRBJ2-5, with 10 bases aligning to TRBD2. This CDR3 comprises 16 residues. Trimming took 0 bases from V and 3 from J; bases not matched to a gene: 5. Per the germline V gene, CDR1 is SGHRS and CDR2 is YFSETQ. Full variable domain (rest looked up from reference TRBV5-1 and TRBJ2-5): KAGVTQTPRYLIKTRGQQVTLSCSPISGHRSVSWYQQTPGQGLQFLFEYFSETQRNKGNFPGRFSGRQFSNSRSEMNVSTLELGDSALYLCASSLAVAGGKETQYFGPGTRLLVL.

Details on this clone: At one boundary the junction diverges from the germline segment, which might be a read error. The chain links TRBV5-4 to TRBJ2-7; 8 bases map to TRBD1. The CDR3 has 15 residues. Per the germline V gene, CDR1 is SGHNT and CDR2 is YYREEE (reference sequence). This CDR3 reads CASSLGQEVGYEQYF. CDR3 in DNA: TGTGCCAGCAGTTTGGGACAGGAGGTTGGGTACGAGCAGTACTTC. The full variable domain, rest sourced from reference TRBV5-4 and TRBJ2-7, is ETGVTQSPTHLIKTRGQQVTLRCSSQSGHNTVSWYQQALGQGPQFIFQYYREEENGRGNFPPRFSGLQFPNYSSELNVNALELDDSALYLCASSLGQEVGYEQYFGPGTRLTVT.

The chain employs TRBV6-1 and TRBJ2-7; 7 bases fit TRBD2. The trim removed 8 bases at V and 3 bases at J, leaving 1 base unmatched. CDR3 length: 11 amino acids. CDR1 and CDR2 from the germline V gene are MNHNS and SASEGT. The CDR3 region has the DNA TGTGCCAGCGGACTAGTCTACGAGCAGTACTTC. Protein: CASGLVYEQYF.

The J gene is TRBJ1-6, the V gene TRBV28; no clear D gene. V was pared by 7 bases and J by 2 bases, with 6 bases between. The CDR3 is made up of 13 amino acids. CDR1 and CDR2 (germline): MDHEN, SYDVKM. Here the CDR3 DNA reads TGTGCCAGCAATCTTGCCTATAATTCACCCCTCCACTTT. Translated: CASNLAYNSPLHF.